There are a few counts of the clone carrying this TCR beta chain. Specimens obtained from alopecia areata patients comprised lesional scalp punch biopsies and peripheral blood. Sorted out of PBMCs were CD4+ T cells and CD8+ T cells. These data originate in a study of CD8+ T cells in alopecia areata. Study overall: Treatment comprised oral tofacitinib, 5 to 10 mg twice daily, in treated patients.

Extracted RNA was reverse transcribed, and the resulting cDNA served as sequencing template. TCRdb's copy holds only in-frame clones and misses some; the assay was immunoSEQ multiplex PCR. The table lists 140,000 to 150,000 clones, approximately 51% of them singletons. This sequence was found in a human donor with alopecia areata. This material consisted of CD4+ T cells sorted from blood, taken at week 0.

CDR3 protein: CASSADNYGYTF. The CDR3 DNA reads as TGTGCCAGCAGCGCCGATAACTATGGCTACACCTTC. The chain recombines TRBV7-2 with TRBJ1-2; D not resolved. The CDR3 is made up of 12 amino acids. CDR1 and CDR2 from the germline V gene are SGHTA and FQGNSA. V gave up 5 bases and J gave up 1 base, with 5 bases separating them.